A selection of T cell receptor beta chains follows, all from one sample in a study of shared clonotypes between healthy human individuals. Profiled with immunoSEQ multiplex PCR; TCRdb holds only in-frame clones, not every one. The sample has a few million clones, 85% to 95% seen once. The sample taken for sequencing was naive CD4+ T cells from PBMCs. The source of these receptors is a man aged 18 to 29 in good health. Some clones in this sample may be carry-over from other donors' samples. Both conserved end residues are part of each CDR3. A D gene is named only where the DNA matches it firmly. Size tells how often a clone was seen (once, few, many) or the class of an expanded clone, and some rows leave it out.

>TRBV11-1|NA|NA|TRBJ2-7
TGTGCCAGCAGCTCCCTAGGTTCTACCTACGAGCAGTACTTC
CASSSLGSTYEQYF
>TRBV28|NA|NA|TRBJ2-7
TGTGCCAGCAGTTATCGCGAAGGGGTACCCTCGGTCTACGAGCAGTACTTC
CASSYREGVPSVYEQYF
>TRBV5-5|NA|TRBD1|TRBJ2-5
TGTGCCAGCAGCGCTCAGGGGGAAGAGACCCAGTACTTC
CASSAQGEETQYF
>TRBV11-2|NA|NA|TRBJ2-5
TGTGCCAGCAGCCCGCAAGAGACCCAGTACTTC
CASSPQETQYF
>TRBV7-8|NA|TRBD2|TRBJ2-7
TGTGCCAGCAGCGAGGCTTTGGGACGACTAGCGGGAGGTTCGAGCTCCTACGAGCAGTACTTC
CASSEALGRLAGGSSSYEQYF
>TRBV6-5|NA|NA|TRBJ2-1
TGTGCCAGCAGTTACGAAGGGGGAGGGCTAACTGAGCAGTTCTTC
CASSYEGGGLTEQFF
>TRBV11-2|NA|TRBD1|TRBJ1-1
TGTGCCAGCCTGCGGGGACAGCAGGACACTGAAGCTTTCTTT
CASLRGQQDTEAFF
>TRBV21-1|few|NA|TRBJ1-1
TGTGCCAGCAGCAAACCTGCCGCAGAATTGAACACTGAAGCTTTCTTT
CASSKPAAELNTEAFF
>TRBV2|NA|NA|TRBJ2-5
TGTGCCAGCAGTGAGATAGTTGGACAGGAGACCCAGTACTTC
CASSEIVGQETQYF
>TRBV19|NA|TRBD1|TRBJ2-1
TGTGCCAGTAGTCCCCGCGACAGGGGGTACAATGAGCAGTTCTTC
CASSPRDRGYNEQFF
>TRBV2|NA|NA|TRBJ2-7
TGTGCCAGCAGTGACCAGGGGATCCCCTACGAGCAGTACTTC
CASSDQGIPYEQYF
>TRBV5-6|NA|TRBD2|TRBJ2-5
TGTGCCAGCAGCTACTATAGCGGGAGGCACTGGGAGACCCAGTACTTC
CASSYYSGRHWETQYF
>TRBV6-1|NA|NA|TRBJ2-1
TGTGCCAGCAGCCTCAATACTAATGAGCAGTTCTTC
CASSLNTNEQFF
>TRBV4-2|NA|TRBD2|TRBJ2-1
TGTGCCAGCAGCCATCCCTCCGGGACTAGCGGGAGAGTTAATGAGCAGTTCTTC
CASSHPSGTSGRVNEQFF
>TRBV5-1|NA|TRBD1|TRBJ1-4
TGCGCCAGCAGCTTTTCCGGGACAGGGGGTGAAAAACTGTTTTTT
CASSFSGTGGEKLFF
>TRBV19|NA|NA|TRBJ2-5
TGTGCCAGTAGTATTAAGGCAGGGCGAGAGACCCAGTACTTC
CASSIKAGRETQYF
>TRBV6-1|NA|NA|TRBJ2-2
TGTGCCAGCAGGGGCAGGGGGCGGGAGACCGGGGAGCTGTTTTTT
CASRGRGRETGELFF
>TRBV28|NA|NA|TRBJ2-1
TGTGCCAGCAGTTTAAGGAACAATGAGCAGTTCTTC
CASSLRNNEQFF
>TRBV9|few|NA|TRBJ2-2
TGTGCCAGCAGCGCCGGACCTTACACCGGGGAGCTGTTTTTT
CASSAGPYTGELFF
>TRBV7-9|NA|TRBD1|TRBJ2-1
TGTGCCAGCAGCAAGGACCCGGGACAGGGACACAATGAGCAGTTCTTC
CASSKDPGQGHNEQFF
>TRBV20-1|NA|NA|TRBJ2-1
TGCAGTGCTAAGCCTGGCGAGCAGTTCTTC
CSAKPGEQFF
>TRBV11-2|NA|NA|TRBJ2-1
TGTGCCAGCAGCCGCGAGGACTCGCTTCGCAATGAGCAGTTCTTC
CASSREDSLRNEQFF
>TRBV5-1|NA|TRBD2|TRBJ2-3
TGCGCCAGCAGCCCGGGGACTAGCGGGAGTGGGGGCACAGATACGCAGTATTTT
CASSPGTSGSGGTDTQYF
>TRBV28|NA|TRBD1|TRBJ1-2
TGTGCCAGCAGTCCTACAATGAGGGGACAGCTGGGCTACACCTTC
CASSPTMRGQLGYTF
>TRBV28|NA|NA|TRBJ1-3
TGTGCCAGCCGAAACTCTGGAAACACCATATATTTT
CASRNSGNTIYF
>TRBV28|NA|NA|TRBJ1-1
TGTGCCAGCAGTTTCGCCCGCGGAGCTTTCTTT
CASSFARGAFF
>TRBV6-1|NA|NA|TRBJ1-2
TGTGCCAGCAGCACAGCCAACTATGGCTACACCTTC
CASSTANYGYTF
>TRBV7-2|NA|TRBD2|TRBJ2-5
TGTGCCAGCAGCTTAGCCTTCGCGGGAGCACCCTTACAAGAGACCCAGTACTTC
CASSLAFAGAPLQETQYF
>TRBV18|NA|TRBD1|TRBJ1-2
TGTGCCAGCTCCCAAGGACAGGGGGGTTATGGCTACACCTTC
CASSQGQGGYGYTF